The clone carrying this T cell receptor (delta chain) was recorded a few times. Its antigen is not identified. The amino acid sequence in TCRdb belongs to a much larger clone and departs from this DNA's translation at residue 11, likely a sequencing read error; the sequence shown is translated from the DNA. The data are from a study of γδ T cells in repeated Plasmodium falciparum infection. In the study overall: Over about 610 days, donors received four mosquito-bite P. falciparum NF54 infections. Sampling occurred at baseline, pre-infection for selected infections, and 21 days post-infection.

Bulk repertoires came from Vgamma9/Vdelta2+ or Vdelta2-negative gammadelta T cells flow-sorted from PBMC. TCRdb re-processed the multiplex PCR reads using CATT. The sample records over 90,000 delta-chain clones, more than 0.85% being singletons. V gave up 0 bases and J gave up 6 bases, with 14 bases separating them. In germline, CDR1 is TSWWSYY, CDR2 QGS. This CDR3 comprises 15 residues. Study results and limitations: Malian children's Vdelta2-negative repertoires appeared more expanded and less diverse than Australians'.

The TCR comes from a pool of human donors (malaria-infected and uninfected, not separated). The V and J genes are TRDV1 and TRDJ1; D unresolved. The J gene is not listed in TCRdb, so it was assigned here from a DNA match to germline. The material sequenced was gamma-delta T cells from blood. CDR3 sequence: CALGELRDKTNKLIF. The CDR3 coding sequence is TGTGCTCTTGGGGAACTTCGAGATAAAACCAATAAACTCATCTTT.